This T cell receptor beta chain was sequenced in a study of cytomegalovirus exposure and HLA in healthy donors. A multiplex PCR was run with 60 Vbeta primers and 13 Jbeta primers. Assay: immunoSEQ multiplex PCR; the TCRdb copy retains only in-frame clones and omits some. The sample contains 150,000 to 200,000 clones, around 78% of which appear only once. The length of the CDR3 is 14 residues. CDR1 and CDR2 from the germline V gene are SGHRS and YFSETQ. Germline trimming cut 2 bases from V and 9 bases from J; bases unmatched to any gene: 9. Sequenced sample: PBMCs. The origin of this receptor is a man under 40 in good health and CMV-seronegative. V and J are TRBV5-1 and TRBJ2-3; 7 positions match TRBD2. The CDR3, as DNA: TGCGCCAGCAGCTTAGCGGGACCCGGGGAAACGCAGTATTTT. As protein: CASSLAGPGETQYF.